These T cell receptor beta chains were read from a single sample in a study of control samples from healthy donors and cancer patients. Method: immunoSEQ multiplex PCR; TCRdb's copy keeps in-frame clones and lacks some. This sample has fewer than 300,000 clones, with around 80% found just once. The sample was PBMCs. These receptors were taken from a woman aged 55-69 years with lung cancer. The CDR3 runs from the conserved cysteine through the conserved F or W. The order of the fields is D gene, clone size, V gene, J gene, CDR3 protein, CDR3 DNA. D genes are given only for firm matches. Where a row states a size, it is once, few, many or the class of an expanded clone; other rows omit it.

>TRBD1|NA|TRBV6-5|TRBJ1-2
CASSYSDRVYGYTF
TGTGCCAGCAGTTACTCGGACAGGGTCTATGGCTACACCTTC
>NA|NA|TRBV7-8|TRBJ2-1
CASSSRTLKDEQFF
TGTGCCAGCAGCTCCAGGACCCTTAAGGATGAGCAGTTCTTC
>NA|NA|TRBV19|TRBJ2-3
CASTPASTDTQYF
TGTGCCAGTACCCCCGCTAGCACAGATACGCAGTATTTT
>NA|NA|TRBV2|TRBJ2-7
CASKGSYEQYF
TGTGCCAGCAAGGGGTCCTACGAGCAGTACTTC
>TRBD2|NA|TRBV7-3|TRBJ2-7
CASSTSPRETYEQYF
TGTGCCAGCAGCACCAGCCCGCGGGAGACCTACGAGCAGTACTTC
>TRBD1|NA|TRBV27|TRBJ1-4
CASSAMTGGRTNEKLFF
TGTGCCAGCAGTGCCATGACAGGGGGCAGGACTAATGAAAAACTGTTTTTT
>NA|NA|TRBV6-5|TRBJ1-1
CASSRPGQNTEAFF
TGTGCCAGCAGCCGCCCGGGACAGAACACTGAAGCTTTCTTT
>TRBD2|few|TRBV7-8|TRBJ2-1
CASSLGSAGVVLDEQFF
TGTGCCAGCAGCTTAGGGTCGGCGGGAGTAGTCCTCGATGAGCAGTTCTTC
>TRBD1|NA|TRBV4-1|TRBJ1-2
CASSPAGGDYAYGYTF
TGCGCCAGCAGCCCGGCAGGGGGCGATTACGCATATGGCTACACCTTC
>NA|NA|TRBV9|TRBJ2-3
CASSVEGRPTDTQYF
TGTGCCAGCAGCGTAGAAGGCAGGCCCACAGATACGCAGTATTTT
>NA|NA|TRBV15|TRBJ1-2
CATSRDRGSYGYTF
TGTGCCACCAGCAGAGACAGGGGATCCTATGGCTACACCTTC
>NA|NA|TRBV4-1|TRBJ2-3
CASSQDLPSATDTQYF
TGCGCCAGCAGCCAAGATCTTCCCTCTGCCACAGATACGCAGTATTTT
>NA|NA|TRBV4-1|TRBJ1-4
CASSRSRPGSYEKLFF
TGCGCCAGCAGTCGGTCGCGTCCAGGGTCGTATGAAAAACTGTTTTTT
>TRBD1|once|TRBV19|TRBJ1-2
CASSMGQGDSTF
TGTGCCAGTAGTATGGGTCAGGGGGACAGCACCTTC
>NA|NA|TRBV5-1|TRBJ2-7
CASSLSSNSYEQYF
TGCGCCAGCAGCTTGAGCTCGAACTCCTACGAGCAGTACTTC
>NA|NA|TRBV30|TRBJ2-7
CAWSVTFGEQYF
TGTGCCTGGAGTGTGACTTTTGGCGAGCAGTACTTC
>NA|NA|TRBV12-3/TRBV12-4|TRBJ2-5
CASSLGPETQYF
TGTGCCAGCAGTTTAGGGCCGGAGACCCAGTACTTC
>NA|NA|TRBV27|TRBJ1-4
CASSFGSSKYEKLFF
TGTGCCAGCAGTTTTGGTTCGTCTAAATATGAAAAACTGTTTTTT
>NA|NA|TRBV5-1|TRBJ2-1
CASTDRGAGVDEQFF
TGCGCCAGCACCGACCGCGGGGCAGGGGTAGATGAGCAGTTCTTC
>NA|once|TRBV29-1|TRBJ1-2
CSVEPGETNYGYTF
TGCAGCGTTGAACCGGGGGAGACGAACTATGGCTACACCTTC
>NA|NA|TRBV11-2|TRBJ1-5
CASSFQAVRNQPQHF
TGTGCCAGCAGCTTCCAGGCGGTGCGCAATCAGCCCCAGCATTTT
>NA|NA|TRBV3-1/TRBV3-2|TRBJ2-3
CASSTSDTQYF
TGTGCCAGCAGCACGAGTGATACGCAGTATTTT
>NA|NA|TRBV6-2/TRBV6-3|TRBJ1-2
CASSLSSNYGYTF
TGTGCCAGCAGTTTGAGCAGCAACTATGGCTACACCTTC
>TRBD1|NA|TRBV2|TRBJ1-3
CASSGQGFSGNTIYF
TGTGCCAGCAGTGGACAGGGATTCTCTGGAAACACCATATATTTT
>NA|NA|TRBV25-1|TRBJ2-4
CASSEYRDF
TGTGCCAGCAGTGAATATCGGGACTTC
>TRBD1|NA|TRBV6-5|TRBJ1-4
CASSYTGTGKKLFF
TGTGCCAGCAGTTACACGGGGACAGGGAAAAAACTGTTTTTT
>NA|NA|TRBV27|TRBJ1-4
CASSLLTQGKEEKLFF
TGTGCCAGCAGTTTATTAACGCAGGGGAAGGAGGAAAAACTGTTTTTT
>NA|NA|TRBV24-1|TRBJ1-1
CATRGFSIGTEAFF
TGTGCCACCAGGGGTTTTTCGATCGGCACTGAAGCTTTCTTT
>NA|NA|TRBV5-1|TRBJ2-7
CASSPWGEKSSYEQYF
TGCGCCAGCAGCCCCTGGGGGGAGAAAAGCTCCTACGAGCAGTACTTC
>TRBD2|NA|TRBV10-3|TRBJ2-1
CAITRTRGNEQFF
TGTGCCATTACACGGACTAGAGGCAATGAGCAGTTCTTC
>TRBD2|once|TRBV30|TRBJ2-7
CAWSVLAIYEQYF
TGTGCCTGGAGTGTACTAGCGATCTACGAGCAGTACTTC
>NA|NA|TRBV4-1|TRBJ2-3
CASSQVISGPSTDTQYF
TGCGCCAGCAGCCAAGTCATATCGGGGCCAAGCACAGATACGCAGTATTTT
>NA|NA|TRBV28|TRBJ1-4
CASSLGEKLFF
TGTGCCAGCAGTCTGGGAGAAAAACTGTTTTTT
>TRBD2|NA|TRBV9|TRBJ2-7
CASSQGSGGAYEQYF
TGTGCCAGCAGCCAGGGGAGCGGGGGGGCCTACGAGCAGTACTTC
>NA|NA|TRBV18|TRBJ2-3
CASSPRRRARSTDTQYF
TGTGCCAGCTCACCACGGCGGAGGGCAAGGTCCACAGATACGCAGTATTTT
>TRBD1|NA|TRBV19|TRBJ2-7
CASSIRTGVSYEQYF
TGTGCCAGTAGTATAAGGACAGGGGTTTCCTACGAGCAGTACTTC
>NA|NA|TRBV5-3|TRBJ2-4
CARSLAGYEGRAKNIQYF
TGTGCCAGAAGCTTGGCGGGGTACGAGGGTAGGGCCAAAAACATTCAGTACTTC
>NA|NA|TRBV27|TRBJ1-3
CASSTTGTSGNTIYF
TGTGCCAGCAGTACTACAGGAACCTCTGGAAACACCATATATTTT
>NA|NA|TRBV5-4|TRBJ2-1
CASSLGWGQNEQFF
TGTGCCAGCAGCTTGGGATGGGGGCAGAATGAGCAGTTCTTC
>NA|NA|TRBV5-1|TRBJ2-7
CASSLAPSSYEQYF
TGCGCCAGCAGCCTCGCGCCCAGCTCCTACGAGCAGTACTTC
>NA|few|TRBV6-5|TRBJ2-2
CASSYPLAGELFF
TGTGCCAGCAGTTACCCCTTAGCCGGGGAGCTGTTTTTT
>NA|NA|TRBV6-6|TRBJ1-6
CASSQGRDNSPLHF
TGTGCCAGCAGTCAGGGACGGGATAATTCACCCCTCCACTTT
>TRBD1|NA|TRBV5-5|TRBJ1-1
CASIRDSLMNTEAFF
TGTGCCAGCATCCGGGACAGCTTAATGAACACTGAAGCTTTCTTT
>TRBD1|NA|TRBV2|TRBJ1-5
CASSSGQGVRQPQHF
TGTGCCAGCAGTTCAGGACAGGGTGTGCGCCAGCCCCAGCATTTT
>NA|once|TRBV11-2|TRBJ2-3
CASSLDPASTDTQYF
TGTGCCAGCAGCTTAGATCCCGCCAGCACAGATACGCAGTATTTT
>TRBD1|NA|TRBV27|TRBJ1-5
CASSFQGAGQPQHF
TGTGCCAGCAGTTTTCAGGGGGCAGGTCAGCCCCAGCATTTT
>NA|NA|TRBV7-2|TRBJ2-7
CASSPRGSYEQYF
TGTGCCAGCAGCCCGCGAGGTTCCTACGAGCAGTACTTC
>NA|NA|TRBV3-1/TRBV3-2|TRBJ2-7
CASSQARGALYEQYF
TGTGCCAGCAGCCAAGCCCGGGGGGCCCTCTACGAGCAGTACTTC
>NA|NA|TRBV6-5|TRBJ1-3
CASSYSGVLSGNTIYF
TGTGCCAGCAGTTACTCGGGGGTATTATCTGGAAACACCATATATTTT
>NA|once|TRBV2|TRBJ1-1
CASSVERDAFF
TGTGCCAGCAGTGTTGAGCGGGACGCTTTCTTT
>NA|NA|TRBV5-1|TRBJ1-3
CASSLEGDNTIYF
TGCGCCAGCAGCTTGGAGGGCGACAACACCATATATTTT
>NA|NA|TRBV5-6|TRBJ1-6
CASRPGSINSPLHF
TGTGCCAGCAGACCCGGGTCCATAAATTCACCCCTCCACTTT
>TRBD2|few|TRBV9|TRBJ2-5
CASSALAGGRETQYF
TGTGCCAGCAGTGCCCTAGCGGGGGGGCGGGAGACCCAGTACTTC
>TRBD2|NA|TRBV5-1|TRBJ2-3
CASSFRLANTDTQYF
TGCGCCAGCAGCTTTAGACTAGCCAACACAGATACGCAGTATTTT
>NA|NA|TRBV7-2|TRBJ1-6
CASSFQPSSYNSPLHF
TGTGCCAGCAGCTTCCAACCGAGCTCCTATAATTCACCCCTCCACTTT
>NA|NA|TRBV27|TRBJ1-1
CASSLGYASTEAFF
TGTGCCAGCAGTTTGGGGTACGCAAGTACTGAAGCTTTCTTT
>TRBD1|NA|TRBV12-3/TRBV12-4|TRBJ2-7
CASSQGGHYEQYF
TGTGCCAGCAGTCAAGGGGGCCACTACGAGCAGTACTTC